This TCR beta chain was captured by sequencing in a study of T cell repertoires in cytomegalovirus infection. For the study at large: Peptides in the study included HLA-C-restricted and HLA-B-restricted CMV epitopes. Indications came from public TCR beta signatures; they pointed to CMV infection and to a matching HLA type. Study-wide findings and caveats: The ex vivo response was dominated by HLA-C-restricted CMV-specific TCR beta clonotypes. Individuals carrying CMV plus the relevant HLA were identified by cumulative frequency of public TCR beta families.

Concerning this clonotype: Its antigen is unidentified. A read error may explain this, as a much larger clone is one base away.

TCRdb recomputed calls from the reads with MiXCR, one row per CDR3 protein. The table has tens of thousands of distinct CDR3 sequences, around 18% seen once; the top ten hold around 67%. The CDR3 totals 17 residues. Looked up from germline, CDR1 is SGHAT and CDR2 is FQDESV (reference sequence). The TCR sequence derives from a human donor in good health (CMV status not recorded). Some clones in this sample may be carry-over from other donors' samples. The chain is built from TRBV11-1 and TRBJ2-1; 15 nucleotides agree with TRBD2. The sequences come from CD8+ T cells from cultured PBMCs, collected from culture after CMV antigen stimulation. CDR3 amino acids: CASSWTSGRAVKNEQLF. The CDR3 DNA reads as TGTGCCAGCAGCTGGACTAGCGGGAGGGCGGTAAAGAATGAGCAGTTATTC.